This T cell receptor beta chain stems from a study of T cells in Graves' hyperthyroidism and ophthalmopathy. Study-wide results and caveats: Stable hyperthyroidism was told apart from ophthalmopathy by a model built on 13 V-J features. Most clonotypes expanded in the thyroid (above 0.001) were also present in blood.

A word on this clonotype: Its antigen is currently unknown.

RNA transcripts served as the template for amplifying TCR beta CDR3 regions. During a first-round RT-PCR of the TCR CDR3, the HTBI primer set was used. TCRdb called the multiplex PCR reads again in MiXCR, with one record for every CDR3 protein. The repertoire holds a few hundred thousand distinct CDR3 sequences, more than 45% seen once, with under 20% in the top ten. Exclusions: uncontrolled infection, other autoimmune disease, pregnancy, lactation. Diagnoses rested on clinical symptoms, serum thyroxine and TRAb, thyroid ultrasound and orbital computed tomography. CDR1 SGHRS and CDR2 YFSETQ come from the germline V gene. J was trimmed by 3 bases and V by 4 bases; bases with no gene match: 3. CDR3 size: 15 residues.

Sequenced: peripheral blood or thyroid tissue (not recorded which). V gene TRBV5-1 combines with J gene TRBJ1-6, with 8 positions matching TRBD1. The sequence was collected from an adult woman with Graves' disease, either hyperthyroidism or ophthalmopathy (not recorded which). The chain's CDR3 is CASSPGTGYNSPLHF. The CDR3 DNA reads TGCGCCAGCAGCCCAGGGACAGGCTATAATTCACCCCTCCACTTT.